The sequence of this TCR beta chain was determined in a study of T cell changes during pregnancy in multiple sclerosis. Germline CDR1 LGHNT, CDR2 FRNRAP. V was trimmed by 6 bases and J by 2 bases, leaving 11 bases between them. The CDR3 consists of 14 residues. Generated by immunoSEQ multiplex PCR, the TCRdb table keeps only in-frame clones and is missing some. The sample has about 43,000 clones; roughly 90% are singletons. The receptor was derived from a female donor in good health, enrolled as a control in a pregnancy study. The sequences come from peripheral blood, collected in the second trimester of pregnancy. The chain combines TRBV12-5 with TRBJ1-5, with unresolved D. Written as DNA, the CDR3 is TGTGCTAGTGGGGAGGGTGGTGGCAATCAGCCCCAGCATTTT. It translates to CASGEGGGNQPQHF.